Sequencing of this T cell receptor beta chain was carried out in a study of shared clonotypes between healthy human individuals. The wider study: The composition of the donors was a couple of women and three men aged 18 to 49. Overall study results and limits: Naive subsets, compared against memory subsets, generally had larger estimated richness values.

For every subset, genomic DNA was evenly distributed across several immunoSEQ plates. The assay was immunoSEQ multiplex PCR, and TCRdb's table has in-frame clones only and misses some. Of 2 million to 3 million clones in the sample, over 85% are singletons; the top ten hold roughly 0.36%. Participating donors were healthy, HIV-negative adults free of recent acute infections or vaccinations. On this clone itself: Antigen: not known.

From germline, CDR1 is SQVTM and CDR2 ANQGSEA. This CDR3 comprises 10 residues. Trimming shortened V by 7 bases and J by 14 bases, and 17 bases separated the two germline ends. The clonotype was recovered from a man aged 18 to 29 in good health. Some clones in this sample may be carry-over from other donors' samples. The V and J genes are TRBV29-1 and TRBJ1-1; D is perhaps TRBD1 (6 bases). The source material was naive CD4+ T cells from PBMCs. Regarding subset: CD45RA+ positively selected. In DNA, the CDR3 is TGCAGCGCCCTAGGGGGGAGTCTATTCTTT. The encoded protein is CSALGGSLFF. The entire variable domain, with the rest obtained from reference TRBV29-1 and TRBJ1-1, is as follows: SAVISQKPSRDICQRGTSLTIQCQVDSQVTMMFWYRQQPGQSLTLIATANQGSEATYESGFVIDKFPISRPNLTFSTLTVSNMSPEDSSIYLCSALGGSLFFGQGTRLTVV.